What follows are 16 T cell receptor beta chains derived from one specimen sequenced in a study of shared clonotypes between healthy human individuals. The protocol was immunoSEQ multiplex PCR, while the TCRdb copy is restricted to in-frame clones and leaves out a portion. The data show 2,500,000 or so clones, under 95% seen once. The sequencing input was naive CD4+ T cells from PBMCs. Subset denoted: CD45RA+ positively selected. The receptors originated from a young man in good health. Some clones in this sample may be carry-over from other donors' samples.

This rearrangement joins TRBV4-1 to TRBJ2-7; no definite D call. The CDR3 covers 14 residues. V was cut by 0 bases and J by 2 bases, with 8 bases left in between. Germline CDR1 MGHRA, CDR2 YSYEKL. The CDR3 nucleotides read TGCGCCAGCAGCCAAGACGAGCGACCCTACGAGCAGTACTTC. This codes for CASSQDERPYEQYF.

This chain links TRBV11-2 with TRBJ2-7; D is undetermined. Germline CDR1 and CDR2: SGHAT and FQNNGV. V gave up 2 bases and J gave up 6 bases, with 20 bases separating them. There are 16 residues in the CDR3. CDR3 loop: CASSLSIQVFLTEQYF. DNA of the CDR3: TGTGCCAGCAGCTTATCAATCCAAGTCTTTCTGACCGAGCAGTACTTC.

This sequence joins TRBV5-1 and TRBJ2-5, with D tentatively TRBD1 (6 bases). Matching the DNA end better, TRBJ2-7 makes the J call doubtful. CDR3 length equals 15 residues. Germline CDR1 and CDR2: SGHRS and YFSETQ. The chain's CDR3 is CASSFDYRVAHEQYF. For the CDR3, the DNA is TGCGCCAGCAGCTTCGACTACAGGGTAGCCCACGAGCAGTACTTC.

The chain is built from TRBV6-1 and TRBJ2-3; D unresolved. The CDR3 runs 14 residues. Trimming shortened V by 1 base and J by 10 bases, and 15 bases separated the two germline ends. Germline V gene data show CDR1 as MNHNS and CDR2 as SASEGT. CDR3 protein: CASSEGALQRAQYF. The CDR3 region has the DNA TGTGCCAGCAGTGAAGGAGCCTTACAACGGGCGCAGTATTTT.

The chain uses TRBV29-1 and TRBJ1-1, with TRBD1 as a possible D gene (6 bases). This CDR3 has 14 residues. The germline V gene encodes CDR1 SQVTM and CDR2 ANQGSEA. With 4 bases removed from V and 4 bases from J, the gap between germline ends came to 16 bases. The CDR3 reads CSVGLQGKTTEAFF. The DNA of the CDR3 is TGCAGCGTTGGCCTACAGGGTAAGACCACTGAAGCTTTCTTT.

This chain uses TRBV15 with TRBJ2-7, with TRBD1 identical over 7 bases. Germline loops: CDR1 LNHNV, CDR2 YYDKDF (reference sequence). The V segment lost 0 bases and the J segment 1 base; nucleotides outside the gene matches: 12. The CDR3 loop spans 18 amino acids. This CDR3 reads CATSRETHLTGLSYEQYF. DNA of the CDR3: TGTGCCACCAGCAGAGAGACCCATTTGACAGGGTTGTCCTACGAGCAGTACTTC.

The genes are TRBV7-6 and TRBJ2-1; D is undetermined. V dropped 1 base and J dropped 0 bases, with 10 bases sitting between them. CDR3 size: 16 residues. The germline gives CDR1 SGHVS, CDR2 FNYEAQ. The CDR3 bases are TGTGCCAGCAGCTTAGTCCCTAGGTCCTCCTACAATGAGCAGTTCTTC. Encoded protein: CASSLVPRSSYNEQFF.

The chain combines TRBV27 with TRBJ1-2, with a tentative D call TRBD1 (6 bases). Germline V gene sequence: CDR1 MNHEY, CDR2 SMNVEV (reference sequence). With 5 bases removed from V and 9 bases from J, the gap between germline ends came to 19 bases. The CDR3 contains 14 residues. The chain's CDR3 is CASSPGDGWLRYTF. The DNA for the CDR3 is TGTGCCAGCAGTCCAGGGGACGGCTGGCTTCGCTACACCTTC.

The DNA of the CDR3 is TGCAGCGTTGAATTACAGGGAGTTGGAGGCTACACCTTC. Its protein is CSVELQGVGGYTF. The gene calls are TRBV29-1 and TRBJ1-2; tentatively, D is TRBD1 (6 bases). Trimming shortened V by 2 bases and J by 8 bases, and 15 bases separated the two germline ends. This CDR3 spans 13 amino acids. In germline, CDR1 is SQVTM, CDR2 ANQGSEA.

CDR3 nucleotides: TGTGCCAGCAGCCTGGGACAGCTCTATGGCTACACCTTC. Translating gives CASSLGQLYGYTF. This chain connects TRBV5-4 to TRBJ1-2; TRBD1 matches 7 bases. V dropped 4 bases and J dropped 4; count of bases not matched to a gene: 4. Germline V gene lookup returns CDR1 SGHNT and CDR2 YYREEE (reference sequence). CDR3 size: 13 residues.

The chain links TRBV15 to TRBJ2-7, with TRBD2 identical over 7 bases. The germline gives CDR1 LNHNV, CDR2 YYDKDF (reference sequence). V shed 0 bases and J 6 bases; nucleotides not matched to a gene: 5. This CDR3 has 14 amino acids. The CDR3 is CATSRDLGGVEQYF. CDR3 bases: TGTGCCACCAGCAGAGATTTGGGAGGGGTCGAGCAGTACTTC.

The rearrangement links TRBV7-9 to TRBJ1-2; tentative D call: TRBD1 (5 bases). V lost 2 bases and J 9 bases, leaving 10 bases between the germline ends. The CDR3 spans 12 residues. Germline CDR1 reads SEHNR; CDR2 reads FQNEAQ (reference sequence). DNA of the CDR3: TGTGCCAGCAGCTTAACGCGGACAAGCTACACCTTC. This translates into CASSLTRTSYTF.

The gene calls are TRBV27 and TRBJ2-5; TRBD2 matches 8 bases. This CDR3 contains 12 residues. The germline V gene encodes CDR1 MNHEY and CDR2 SMNVEV (reference sequence). The junction had 2 bases not matched to a gene; V was cut back by 6 bases and J by 5 bases. DNA of the CDR3: TGTGCCAGCAGGACTAGCGCGGAGACCCAGTACTTC. The encoded protein is CASRTSAETQYF.

This chain connects TRBV7-3 to TRBJ2-1, with D perhaps matching TRBD2 (6 bases). CDR1 is SGHTA and CDR2 is FQGTGA in the germline V gene. The CDR3 is 14 residues long. Trimming cost V 5 bases and J 5 bases, with 13 bases left between them. Here the CDR3 reads CASSPPGLDNEQFF. For the CDR3, the DNA is TGTGCCAGCAGCCCACCGGGACTTGACAATGAGCAGTTCTTC.

The V call is TRBV9, the J call TRBJ1-2, with 8 bases lining up with TRBD1. The J segment lost 2 bases and the V segment lost 3 bases, leaving 6 bases of the junction unmatched. Germline lookup yields CDR1 SGDLS and CDR2 YYNGEE. This CDR3 is built from 15 residues. The CDR3 region is CASSERTGWNYGYTF. CDR3 nucleotides: TGTGCCAGCAGCGAGCGGACAGGGTGGAACTATGGCTACACCTTC.

The chain employs TRBV18 and TRBJ2-1; 7 bases map to TRBD2. V shed 6 bases, J shed 5 bases, and the junction held 7 bases outside the gene matches. This CDR3 region has 14 residues. CDR1 and CDR2 (germline): KGHSH, LQKENI. The CDR3: CASSILAVNNEQFF. As DNA, the CDR3 is TGTGCCAGCTCTATCCTAGCGGTAAACAATGAGCAGTTCTTC.